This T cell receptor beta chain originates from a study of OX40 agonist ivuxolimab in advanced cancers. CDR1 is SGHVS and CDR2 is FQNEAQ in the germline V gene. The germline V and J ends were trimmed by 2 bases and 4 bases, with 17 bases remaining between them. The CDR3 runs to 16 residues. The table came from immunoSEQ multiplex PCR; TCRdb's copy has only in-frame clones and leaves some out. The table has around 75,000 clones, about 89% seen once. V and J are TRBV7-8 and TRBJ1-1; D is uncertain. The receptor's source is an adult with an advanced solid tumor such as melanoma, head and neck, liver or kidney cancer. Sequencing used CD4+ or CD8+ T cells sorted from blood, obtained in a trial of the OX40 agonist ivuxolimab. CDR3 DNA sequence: TGTGCCAGCAGCTTAAGACCCTGGGATAGGAGCACTGAAGCTTTCTTT. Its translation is CASSLRPWDRSTEAFF. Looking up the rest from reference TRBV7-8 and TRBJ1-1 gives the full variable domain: GAGVSQSPRYKVAKRGQDVALRCDPISGHVSLFWYQQALGQGPEFLTYFQNEAQLDKSGLPSDRFFAERPEGSVSTLKIQRTQQEDSAVYLCASSLRPWDRSTEAFFGQGTRLTVV.